This T cell receptor (beta chain) appears in the sequencing data of a study of identical twins. The CDR3 is made up of 16 amino acids. J was trimmed by 1 base and V by 4 bases; bases with no gene match: 8. Germline V lookup: CDR1 SGHAT, CDR2 FQNNGV. This clonotype was seen a few times. Every sampled donor was Caucasian and healthy. TCRdb itself ran the 5' RACE reads through MiXCR, one entry per CDR3 protein. Here the sample spans more than 250,000 distinct CDR3 sequences, under 9.5% being singletons. This same sample was also part of a study on yellow fever vaccine responses in identical twins. From that second work: Convergence reportedly seemed to mark part of the twins' vaccine T cell response, with personalization marking the rest.

The sequence derives from a woman younger than 35 in good health. Sequenced sample: memory (CD45RO+) T cells sorted from blood. This chain connects TRBV11-2 to TRBJ2-7, with TRBD2 matching over 9 bases. This chain's CDR3 is CASSSRRLAESYEQYF. The CDR3 bases are TGTGCCAGCAGCTCGCGGCGACTAGCGGAGTCCTACGAGCAGTACTTC. The full variable domain, with the rest looked up from reference TRBV11-2 and TRBJ2-7, is EAGVAQSPRYKIIEKRQSVAFWCNPISGHATLYWYQQILGQGPKLLIQFQNNGVVDDSQLPKDRFSAERLKGVDSTLKIQPAKLEDSAVYLCASSSRRLAESYEQYFGPGTRLTVT.